The T cell receptor beta chain under discussion was sequenced for a study of blood T cell repertoires in COVID-19. For the study at large: The study drew acute and convalescent COVID-19 samples from the United States, Italy and Spain. PBMCs, B-cell-depleted T cells, or T cells were the source of the cDNA or gDNA that made up the material.

As originally analysed: The assay estimated nucleated cells by amplifying reference gene primers. Clones were read by immunoSEQ multiplex PCR, and TCRdb kept only the in-frame ones, dropping some. V, J and clone size are those of that table, while D and trimming were read from the DNA. Among several thousand clones listed, around 80% were seen once. V was clipped by 5 bases and J by 4 bases; unmatched bases: 2. The germline V gene has CDR1 SGHTA and CDR2 FQGTGA. The CDR3 covers 13 residues. Material for sequencing was peripheral blood. V gene TRBV7-3 combines with J gene TRBJ2-5; TRBD2 aligns across 9 bases. The TCR sequence derives from a human donor with active COVID-19. The donor label of this sample is uncertain. CDR3 sequence reads: CASSLGLAETQYF. The CDR3 region has the DNA TGTGCCAGCAGCCTGGGACTAGCAGAGACCCAGTACTTC.